This T cell receptor beta chain was captured in a study of tumor-infiltrating lymphocytes in localized non-small cell lung cancer. Study information: Several tumor histologies, both smoking statuses, and some post-neoadjuvant chemotherapy samples were included.

From germline, CDR1 is MNHNS and CDR2 SASEGT. Trimming stripped 7 bases from V and 5 bases from J, with 12 bases between. CDR3 length: 13 residues. Overall study findings and caveats: Tumor T-cell fraction from TCR sequencing was not associated with recurrence-free survival (p = 0.61). Compared with uninvolved lung, tumors showed higher T cell infiltration by TCRbeta sequencing.

Profiled with immunoSEQ multiplex PCR; TCRdb holds only in-frame clones, not every one. The sample lists about 9,900 clones; 60% to 80% were seen once. As to this clone: Its antigen is unknown.

This sequence was found in a human donor with non-small cell lung cancer. The sequenced sample consisted of lung tumor tissue. The chain uses TRBV6-1 and TRBJ1-5; a possible D gene is TRBD1 (6 bases). CDR3 loop: CASTAGEYQPQHF. The CDR3, as DNA: TGTGCCAGCACGGCAGGGGAATATCAGCCCCAGCATTTT.